What follows are 3 T cell receptor beta chains derived from one specimen sequenced in a study of control samples from healthy donors and cancer patients. Only in-frame clones appear in the TCRdb table, and some are missing; sequencing was by immunoSEQ multiplex PCR. The repertoire includes under 150,000 clones, roughly 90% of them detected once, and around 4.7% sits in the top ten. The sample consisted of blood. These receptors originate from a man aged 25-45 years in good health.

In DNA, the CDR3 is TGTGCCAGCACTATTCGGTCGGGCGCCAACTACGAGCAGTACTTC. This encodes CASTIRSGANYEQYF. J is TRBJ2-7 and V is TRBV6-5; D remains ambiguous. Germline CDR1 reads MNHEY; CDR2 reads SVGAGI. Trimming took 7 bases from V and 3 from J, leaving 19 bases between them. The CDR3 contains 15 residues.

The chain carries TRBV27 and TRBJ1-5, with D unresolved. The CDR3 contains 15 residues. Trimming removed 2 bases at V and 1 base at J, with 9 bases between. Germline values: CDR1 MNHEY, CDR2 SMNVEV (reference sequence). CDR3 bases: TGTGCCAGCAGTTTAACTTCAGTGAGCAATCAGCCCCAGCATTTT. Its protein is CASSLTSVSNQPQHF.

The chain carries TRBV7-2 and TRBJ1-2, with D uncertain. The CDR3 is 15 amino acids. V was shortened by 5 bases and J by 2 bases, with 15 bases between the two germline ends. Germline values: CDR1 SGHTA, CDR2 FQGNSA. Here the CDR3 reads CASSIRTEGNYGYTF. For the CDR3, the DNA is TGTGCCAGCAGCATACGGACGGAGGGAAACTATGGCTACACCTTC.